Each of the 5 T cell receptor beta chains below was sequenced from the same sample in a study of cytomegalovirus exposure and HLA in healthy donors. 60 Vbeta and 13 Jbeta primers were used in PCR. Sequencing was performed with immunoSEQ multiplex PCR; in TCRdb, only in-frame clones are kept and a portion is missing. The data hold some 70,000 clones, with roughly 84% observed a single time. Sequencing was performed on PBMCs. The source of these receptors is a woman in her 50s in good health and CMV-seronegative.

The J gene is TRBJ1-2, the V gene TRBV18; no reliable D call. Trimming left V 5 bases short and J 0 bases short, with 25 bases between. This CDR3 is 19 amino acids long. From germline, CDR1 is KGHSH and CDR2 LQKENI. This chain's CDR3 is CASSSIQQHVRLANYGYTF. The CDR3, as DNA: TGTGCCAGCTCATCGATCCAACAACACGTCAGGTTAGCTAACTATGGCTACACCTTC.

This rearrangement joins TRBV7-2 to TRBJ1-5; 10 positions match TRBD1. Per the germline V gene, CDR1 is SGHTA and CDR2 is FQGNSA. The junction had 0 bases not matched to a gene; V was cut back by 5 bases and J by 5 bases. This CDR3 is built from 13 residues. In DNA form, the CDR3 reads TGTGCCAGCAGCGACAGGGGGCATCAGCCCCAGCATTTT. As protein: CASSDRGHQPQHF.

This clone was seen more than once but under ten times. The CDR3 DNA is TGTGCCAGCAGCTTAGAAGCCAGGGGGAAGAAGGAAGCTTTCTTT. Amino acid sequence: CASSLEARGKKEAFF. The genes are TRBV7-9 and TRBJ1-1; TRBD1 matches at 7 bases. Germline V gives CDR1 SEHNR, CDR2 FQNEAQ (reference sequence). Trimming at V came to 1 base and at J to 8 bases, leaving 10 bases not matched to a gene. The CDR3 totals 15 residues.

This chain uses TRBV16 with TRBJ1-1; weak D call: TRBD1 (5 bases). Germline CDR1 is KGHSY and CDR2 is FQNENV. Trimming removed 2 bases from V and 4 bases from J, with 14 bases in between. CDR3 length equals 15 residues. In nucleotides, the CDR3 is TGTGCCAGCAGCCAAGGCGGGACGCGGGTCACTGAAGCTTTCTTT. This translates into CASSQGGTRVTEAFF.

The J gene is TRBJ2-3, the V gene TRBV27, with TRBD2 matching over 10 bases. J lost 0 bases, V lost 4 bases, and 10 bases had no gene match. Germline V gene data show CDR1 as MNHEY and CDR2 as SMNVEV (reference sequence). The CDR3 extends over 18 amino acids. The CDR3 region has the DNA TGTGCCAGCAGTTCCCTAGCGGGAGTCGTCTCTAGCACAGATACGCAGTATTTT. Translating it yields CASSSLAGVVSSTDTQYF.